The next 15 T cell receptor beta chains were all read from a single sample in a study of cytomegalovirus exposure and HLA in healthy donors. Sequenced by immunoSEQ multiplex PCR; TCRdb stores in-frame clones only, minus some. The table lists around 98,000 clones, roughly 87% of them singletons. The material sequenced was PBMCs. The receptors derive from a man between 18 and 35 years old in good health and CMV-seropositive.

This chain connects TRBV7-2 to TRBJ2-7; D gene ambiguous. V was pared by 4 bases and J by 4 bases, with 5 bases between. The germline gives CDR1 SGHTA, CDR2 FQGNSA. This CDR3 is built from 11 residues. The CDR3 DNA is TGTGCCAGCAGCTCACTATACGAGCAGTACTTC. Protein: CASSSLYEQYF.

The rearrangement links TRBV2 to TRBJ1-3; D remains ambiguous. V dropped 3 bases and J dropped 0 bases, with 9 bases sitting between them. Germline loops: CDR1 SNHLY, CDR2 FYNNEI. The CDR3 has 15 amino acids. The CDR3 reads CASSEILISGNTIYF. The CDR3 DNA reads TGTGCCAGCAGTGAGATACTAATCTCTGGAAACACCATATATTTT.

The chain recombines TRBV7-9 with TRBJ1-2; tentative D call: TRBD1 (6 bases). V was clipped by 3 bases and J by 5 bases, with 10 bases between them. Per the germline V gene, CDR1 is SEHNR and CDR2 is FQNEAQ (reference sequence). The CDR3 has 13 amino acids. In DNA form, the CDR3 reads TGTGCCAGCAGCTTTAGGGGACAATATGGCTACACCTTC. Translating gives CASSFRGQYGYTF.

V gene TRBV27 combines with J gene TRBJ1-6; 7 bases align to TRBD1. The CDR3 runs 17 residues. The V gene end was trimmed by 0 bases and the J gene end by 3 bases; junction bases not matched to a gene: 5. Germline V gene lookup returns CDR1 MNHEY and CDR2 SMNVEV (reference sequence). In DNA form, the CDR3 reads TGTGCCAGCAGTTTATCTACAGGGGACCTCTATAATTCACCCCTCCACTTT. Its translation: CASSLSTGDLYNSPLHF.

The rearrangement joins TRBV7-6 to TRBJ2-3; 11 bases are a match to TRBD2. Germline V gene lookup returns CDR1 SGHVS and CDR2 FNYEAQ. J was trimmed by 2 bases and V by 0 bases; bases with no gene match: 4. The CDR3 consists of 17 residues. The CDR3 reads CASSLALAGGYTDTQYF. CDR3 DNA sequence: TGTGCCAGCAGCTTAGCCCTAGCGGGGGGATACACAGATACGCAGTATTTT.

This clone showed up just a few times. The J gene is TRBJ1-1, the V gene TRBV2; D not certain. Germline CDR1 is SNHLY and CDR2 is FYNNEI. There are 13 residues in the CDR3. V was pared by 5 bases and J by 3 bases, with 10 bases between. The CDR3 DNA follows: TGTGCCAGCAGTCGGGAGGCCCACACTGAAGCTTTCTTT. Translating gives CASSREAHTEAFF.

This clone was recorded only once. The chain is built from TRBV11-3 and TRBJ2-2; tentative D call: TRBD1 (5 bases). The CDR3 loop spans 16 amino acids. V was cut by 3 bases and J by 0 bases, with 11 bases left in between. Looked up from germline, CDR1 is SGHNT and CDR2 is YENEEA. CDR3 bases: TGTGCCAGCAGCTTCAGGGCGGCCGCGAACACCGGGGAGCTGTTTTTT. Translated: CASSFRAAANTGELFF.

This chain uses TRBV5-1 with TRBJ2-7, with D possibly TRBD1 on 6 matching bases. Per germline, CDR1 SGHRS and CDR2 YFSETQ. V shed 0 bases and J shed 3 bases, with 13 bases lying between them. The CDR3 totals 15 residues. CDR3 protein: CASSLGDRFIYEQYF. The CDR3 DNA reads TGCGCCAGCAGCTTGGGCGACAGGTTTATCTACGAGCAGTACTTC.

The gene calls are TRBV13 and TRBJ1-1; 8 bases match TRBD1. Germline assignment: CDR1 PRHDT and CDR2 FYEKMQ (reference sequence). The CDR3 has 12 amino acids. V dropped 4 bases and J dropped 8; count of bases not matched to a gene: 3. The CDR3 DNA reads TGTGCCAGCAGCTCGGGACAGGAAGAAGCTTTCTTT. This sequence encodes CASSSGQEEAFF.

CDR3 DNA sequence: TGTGCCAGCAGACTCAACAGGGGGCAGGGGGAGACCCAGTACTTC. Its protein product is CASRLNRGQGETQYF. The chain uses TRBV28 and TRBJ2-5; 9 bases agree with TRBD1. V gave up 6 bases and J gave up 5 bases; unmatched junction bases: 10. Germline V CDR1 and CDR2: MDHEN, SYDVKM. CDR3 length equals 15 residues. Together with reference TRBV28 and TRBJ2-5, the CDR3 gives the full variable domain: DVKVTQSSRYLVKRTGEKVFLECVQDMDHENMFWYRQDPGLGLRLIYFSYDVKMKEKGDIPEGYSVSREKKERFSLILESASTNQTSMYLCASRLNRGQGETQYFGPGTRLLVL.

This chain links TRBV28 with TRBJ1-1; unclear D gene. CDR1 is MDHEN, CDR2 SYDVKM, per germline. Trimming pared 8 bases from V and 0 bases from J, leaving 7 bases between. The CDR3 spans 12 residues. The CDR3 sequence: CASRTMNTEAFF. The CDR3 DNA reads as TGTGCCAGCCGGACTATGAACACTGAAGCTTTCTTT. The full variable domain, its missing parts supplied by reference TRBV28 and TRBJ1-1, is DVKVTQSSRYLVKRTGEKVFLECVQDMDHENMFWYRQDPGLGLRLIYFSYDVKMKEKGDIPEGYSVSREKKERFSLILESASTNQTSMYLCASRTMNTEAFFGQGTRLTVV.

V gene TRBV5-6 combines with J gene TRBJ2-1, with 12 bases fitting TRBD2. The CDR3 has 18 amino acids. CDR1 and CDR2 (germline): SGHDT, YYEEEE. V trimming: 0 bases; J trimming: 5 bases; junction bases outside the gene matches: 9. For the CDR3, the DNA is TGTGCCAGCAGCTTGGTGGCTAGCGGGAGGGGCTCAAACAATGAGCAGTTCTTC. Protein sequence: CASSLVASGRGSNNEQFF.

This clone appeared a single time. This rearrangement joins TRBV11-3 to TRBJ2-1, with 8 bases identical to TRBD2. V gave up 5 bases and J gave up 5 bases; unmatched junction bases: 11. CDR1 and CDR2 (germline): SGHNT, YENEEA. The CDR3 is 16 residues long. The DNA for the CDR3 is TGTGCCAGCAGCGTCAGAGGGGCTAGCGGGCACAATGAGCAGTTCTTC. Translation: CASSVRGASGHNEQFF.

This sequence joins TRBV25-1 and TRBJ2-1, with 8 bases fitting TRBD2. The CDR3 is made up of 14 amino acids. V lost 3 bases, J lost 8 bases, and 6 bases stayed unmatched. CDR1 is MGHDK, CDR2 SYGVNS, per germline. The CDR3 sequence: CASSEGGTRYEQFF. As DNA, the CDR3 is TGTGCCAGCAGTGAGGGCGGGACTAGATATGAGCAGTTCTTC.

The CDR3 loop is CASSGGVGTYEQYF. In DNA, the CDR3 is TGTGCCAGCAGTGGGGGGGTGGGGACCTACGAGCAGTACTTC. This chain joins TRBV2 and TRBJ2-7; D possibly corresponds to TRBD2 (6 bases). CDR3 length: 14 residues. The germline CDR1 and CDR2 sequences are SNHLY and FYNNEI. The V end lost 4 bases, the J end lost 2 bases, and 12 bases lay between the germline ends.